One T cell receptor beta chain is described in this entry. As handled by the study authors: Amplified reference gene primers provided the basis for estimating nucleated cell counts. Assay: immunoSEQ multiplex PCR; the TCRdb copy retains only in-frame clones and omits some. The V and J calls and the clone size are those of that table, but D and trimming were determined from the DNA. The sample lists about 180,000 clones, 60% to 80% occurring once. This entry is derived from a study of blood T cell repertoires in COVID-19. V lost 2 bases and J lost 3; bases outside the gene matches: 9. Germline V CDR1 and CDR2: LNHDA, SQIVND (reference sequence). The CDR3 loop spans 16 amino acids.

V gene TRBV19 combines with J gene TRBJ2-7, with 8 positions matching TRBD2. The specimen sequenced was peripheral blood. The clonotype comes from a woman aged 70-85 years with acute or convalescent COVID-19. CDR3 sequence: CASSISPTSGNYEQYF. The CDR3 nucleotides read TGTGCCAGTAGTATATCCCCAACTAGCGGAAACTACGAGCAGTACTTC. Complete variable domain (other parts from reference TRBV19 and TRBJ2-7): DGGITQSPKYLFRKEGQNVTLSCEQNLNHDAMYWYRQDPGQGLRLIYYSQIVNDFQKGDIAEGYSVSREKKESFPLTVTSAQKNPTAFYLCASSISPTSGNYEQYFGPGTRLTVT.